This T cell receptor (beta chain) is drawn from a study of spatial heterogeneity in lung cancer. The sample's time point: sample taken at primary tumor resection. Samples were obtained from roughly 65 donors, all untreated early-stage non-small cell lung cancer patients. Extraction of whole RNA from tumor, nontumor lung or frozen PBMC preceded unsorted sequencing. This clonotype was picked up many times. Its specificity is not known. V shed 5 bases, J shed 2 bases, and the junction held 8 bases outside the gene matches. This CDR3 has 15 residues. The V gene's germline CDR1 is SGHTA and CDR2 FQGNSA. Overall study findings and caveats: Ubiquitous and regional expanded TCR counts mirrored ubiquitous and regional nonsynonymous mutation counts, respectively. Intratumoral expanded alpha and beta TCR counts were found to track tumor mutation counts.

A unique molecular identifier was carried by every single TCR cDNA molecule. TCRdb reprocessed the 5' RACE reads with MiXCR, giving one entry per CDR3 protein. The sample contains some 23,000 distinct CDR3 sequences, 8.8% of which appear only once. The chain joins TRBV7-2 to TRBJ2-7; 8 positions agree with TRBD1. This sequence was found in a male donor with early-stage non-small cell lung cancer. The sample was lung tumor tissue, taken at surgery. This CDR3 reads CASSLVGQGTYEQYF. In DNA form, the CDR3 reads TGTGCCAGCAGCCTAGTAGGACAGGGCACCTACGAGCAGTACTTC.